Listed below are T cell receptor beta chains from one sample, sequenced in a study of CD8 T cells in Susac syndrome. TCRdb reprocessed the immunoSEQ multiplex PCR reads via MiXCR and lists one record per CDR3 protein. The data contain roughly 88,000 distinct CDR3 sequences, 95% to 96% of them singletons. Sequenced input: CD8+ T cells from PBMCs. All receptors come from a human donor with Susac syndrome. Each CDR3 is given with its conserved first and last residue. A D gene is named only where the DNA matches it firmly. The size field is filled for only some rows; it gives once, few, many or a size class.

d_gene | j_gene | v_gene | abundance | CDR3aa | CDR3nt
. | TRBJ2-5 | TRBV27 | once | CASSFLVGEETQYF | TGTGCCAGCAGTTTCCTTGTGGGGGAAGAGACCCAGTACTTC
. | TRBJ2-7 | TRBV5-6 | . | CASSLRENYEQYF | TGTGCCAGCAGCTTGAGGGAGAACTACGAGCAGTACTTC
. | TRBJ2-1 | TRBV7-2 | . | CASSLFKGTRLNEQFF | TGTGCCAGCAGCTTATTCAAAGGGACCCGGCTCAATGAGCAGTTCTTC
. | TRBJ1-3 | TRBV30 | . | CAFYSSGNTIYF | TGTGCCTTCTATAGCTCTGGAAACACAATATATTTT
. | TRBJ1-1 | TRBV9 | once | CASSEQWGTEAFF | TGTGCCAGCAGCGAACAATGGGGAACTGAAGCTTTCTTT
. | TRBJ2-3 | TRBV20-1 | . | CSANQLTDTQYF | TGCAGTGCTAATCAGCTTACAGATACGCAGTATTTT
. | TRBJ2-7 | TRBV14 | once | CASSHDTSYEQYF | TGTGCCAGCAGCCACGACACATCCTACGAGCAGTACTTC
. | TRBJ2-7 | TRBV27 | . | CASSPILVWGVGEQYF | TGTGCCAGCAGTCCCATATTGGTCTGGGGCGTCGGGGAGCAGTACTTC
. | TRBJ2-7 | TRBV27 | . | CASSFEGDEQYF | TGTGCCAGCAGTTTCGAGGGAGACGAGCAGTACTTC
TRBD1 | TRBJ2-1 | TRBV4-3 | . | CASSQAAQGQGKYNEQFF | TGCGCCAGCAGCCAAGCGGCTCAGGGACAGGGGAAGTACAATGAGCAGTTCTTC
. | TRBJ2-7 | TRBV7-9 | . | CASSADGYEQYF | TGTGCCAGCAGCGCGGACGGATACGAGCAGTACTTC
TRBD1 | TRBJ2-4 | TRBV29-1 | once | CSAQTGGKNIQYF | TGCAGCGCCCAAACAGGGGGCAAAAACATTCAGTACTTC
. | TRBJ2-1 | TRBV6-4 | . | CASSDYSSNEQFF | TGTGCCAGCAGTGACTATAGCTCCAATGAGCAGTTCTTC
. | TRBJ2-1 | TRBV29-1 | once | CSGFNNEQLF | TGCAGCGGATTCAACAATGAGCAGCTCTTC
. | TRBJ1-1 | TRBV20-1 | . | CSAPGRKDRAFF | TGCAGTGCGCCGGGTAGGAAGGATAGAGCTTTCTTT
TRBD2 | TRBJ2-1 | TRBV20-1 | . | CSARPTSGAYNEQFF | TGCAGTGCTAGACCAACTAGCGGGGCTTACAATGAGCAGTTCTTC
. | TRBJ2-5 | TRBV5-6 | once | CASSLGAGGPTQYF | TGTGCCAGCAGCTTGGGGGCAGGGGGGCCAACCCAGTACTTC
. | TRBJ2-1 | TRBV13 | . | CASSILTVSSYNEQFF | TGTGCCAGCAGCATCCTCACGGTTAGCTCCTACAATGAGCAGTTCTTC
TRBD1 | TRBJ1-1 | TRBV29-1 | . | CSAVGRGQLNTEAFF | TGCAGCGCAGTGGGCCGGGGACAGCTGAACACTGAAGCTTTCTTT
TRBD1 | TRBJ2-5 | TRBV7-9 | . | CASSQGQGRETQYF | TGTGCCAGCAGCCAGGGACAGGGGCGAGAGACCCAGTACTTC
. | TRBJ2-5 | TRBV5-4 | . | CASSFSPPETQYF | TGTGCCAGCAGCTTCAGTCCGCCCGAGACCCAGTACTTC
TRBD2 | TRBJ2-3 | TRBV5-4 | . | CASSDGGAPDTQYF | TGTGCCAGCAGCGACGGGGGGGCGCCAGATACGCAGTATTTT
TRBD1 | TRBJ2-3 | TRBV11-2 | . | CASSRQGSADTQYF | TGTGCCAGCAGCAGACAGGGCTCAGCAGATACGCAGTATTTT
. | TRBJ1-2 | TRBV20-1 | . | CSASGAGQGYGYTF | TGCAGTGCTAGTGGTGCGGGGCAGGGCTATGGCTACACCTTC
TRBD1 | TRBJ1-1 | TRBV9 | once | CASSVGSGQVVTEAFF | TGTGCCAGCAGCGTAGGGTCAGGACAGGTGGTTACTGAAGCTTTCTTT
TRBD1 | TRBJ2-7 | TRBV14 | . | CASSQETGAHEQYF | TGTGCCAGCAGCCAAGAAACAGGGGCCCACGAGCAGTACTTC
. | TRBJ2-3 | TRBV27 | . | CASSQLGSTDTQYF | TGTGCCAGCAGCCAACTAGGAAGCACAGATACGCAGTATTTT
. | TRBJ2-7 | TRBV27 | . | CASSLSRSYEQYF | TGTGCCAGCAGTTTGTCGCGCTCCTACGAGCAGTACTTC
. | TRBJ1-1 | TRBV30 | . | CAWSVKGLSTEAFF | TGTGCCTGGAGTGTTAAGGGTTTGAGCACTGAAGCTTTCTTT
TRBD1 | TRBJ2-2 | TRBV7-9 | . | CASSSYRGPTGELFF | TGTGCCAGCAGCTCCTACAGGGGGCCTACCGGGGAGCTGTTTTTT
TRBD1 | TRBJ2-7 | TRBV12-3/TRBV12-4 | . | CASSLATGSAYEQYF | TGTGCCAGCAGTTTAGCGACAGGGAGTGCCTACGAGCAGTACTTC
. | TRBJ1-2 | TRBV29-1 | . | CSVEDRGYGYTF | TGCAGCGTTGAAGATCGCGGCTATGGCTACACCTTC
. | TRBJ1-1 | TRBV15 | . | CATGGGLYTEAFF | TGTGCCACCGGTGGGGGACTCTACACTGAAGCTTTCTTT
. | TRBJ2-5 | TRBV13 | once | CASSFYAETQYF | TGTGCCAGCAGCTTTTACGCGGAGACCCAGTACTTC
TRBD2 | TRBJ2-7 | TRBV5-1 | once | CASSIGTSGYEQYF | TGCGCCAGCAGCATCGGGACTAGCGGCTACGAGCAGTACTTC
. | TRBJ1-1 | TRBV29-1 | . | CSVDLRGVTEAFF | TGCAGCGTTGATCTTCGAGGGGTCACTGAAGCTTTCTTT
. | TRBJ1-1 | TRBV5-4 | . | CASSLAGSTEAFF | TGTGCCAGCAGCTTGGCTGGGAGCACTGAAGCTTTCTTT
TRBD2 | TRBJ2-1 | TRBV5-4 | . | CASSLTAGGLGEQFF | TGTGCCAGCAGCTTGACAGCGGGGGGGCTCGGTGAGCAGTTCTTC
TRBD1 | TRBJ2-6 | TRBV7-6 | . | CASSLARIDRAGANVLTF | TGTGCCAGCAGCTTAGCGAGGATAGACAGGGCTGGGGCCAACGTCCTGACTTTC
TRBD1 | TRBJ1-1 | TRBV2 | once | CASSHWTGGNTEAFF | TGTGCCAGCAGTCACTGGACAGGGGGTAACACTGAAGCTTTCTTT
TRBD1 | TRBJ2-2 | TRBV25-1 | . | CASRPGQGWAGELFF | TGTGCCAGCAGGCCGGGACAGGGGTGGGCCGGGGAGCTGTTTTTT
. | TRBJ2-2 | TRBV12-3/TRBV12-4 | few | CASSLAGAGELFF | TGTGCCAGCAGTTTAGCGGGAGCCGGGGAGCTGTTTTTT
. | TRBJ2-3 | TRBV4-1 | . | CASSQGTNTQYF | TGCGCCAGCAGCCAGGGGACAAATACGCAGTATTTT
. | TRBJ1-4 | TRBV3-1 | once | CASSQEFGGEKLFF | TGTGCCAGCAGCCAAGAGTTCGGGGGGGAAAAACTGTTTTTT
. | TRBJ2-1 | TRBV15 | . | CATSGRPNNEQFF | TGTGCCACCAGCGGAAGACCTAACAATGAGCAGTTCTTC
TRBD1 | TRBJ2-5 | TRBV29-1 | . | CSVEDYRDRGLETQYF | TGCAGCGTTGAAGATTACCGGGACAGGGGGTTGGAGACCCAGTACTTC
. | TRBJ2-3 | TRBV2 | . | CASFSEDTQYF | TGTGCCAGCTTTTCGGAAGATACGCAGTATTTT
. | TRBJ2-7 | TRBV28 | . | CASSLRYGEHSVYEQYF | TGTGCCAGCAGTTTACGCTACGGCGAACATAGTGTCTACGAGCAGTACTTC
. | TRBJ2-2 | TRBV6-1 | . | CALWEWRDWYTGELFF | TGTGCCTTATGGGAGTGGCGTGATTGGTACACCGGGGAGCTGTTTTTT
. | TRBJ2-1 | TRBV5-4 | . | CASSLFGNEQFF | TGTGCCAGCAGCTTGTTTGGCAATGAGCAGTTCTTC
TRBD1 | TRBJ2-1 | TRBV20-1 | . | CSASRAGGEDNEQFF | TGCAGTGCTAGTAGGGCAGGGGGCGAGGACAATGAGCAGTTCTTC